Shown below are 26 T cell receptor beta chains from a single sample sequenced in a study of T cell changes during pregnancy in multiple sclerosis. Libraries were prepared by immunoSEQ multiplex PCR; TCRdb keeps only in-frame clonotypes and omits some of them. Of fewer than 90,000 clones detected, 94% appear once; the ten largest clones hold less than 2%. The source was peripheral blood, collected after pregnancy. Source of these receptors: a female donor in good health, enrolled as a control in a pregnancy study.

The rearrangement uses TRBV2 and TRBJ2-7; 7 bases fit TRBD1. The CDR3 runs to 12 residues. Germline V CDR1 and CDR2: SNHLY, FYNNEI. Losses at the gene ends were 7 bases for V and 2 bases for J; bases not matched to a gene: 2. The CDR3 DNA sequence: TGTGCCAGCACTGGACAGGCCTACGAGCAGTACTTC. It is translated as CASTGQAYEQYF.

This clone was found a few times. The rearrangement joins TRBV23-1 to TRBJ2-7; TRBD1 agrees at 8 bases. TRBV23-1 is classed as an ORF, of uncertain function. V dropped 0 bases and J dropped 3; count of bases not matched to a gene: 7. CDR3 length equals 16 residues. The CDR3 protein is CASSQSRGTGLYEQYF. The CDR3 DNA follows: TGCGCCAGCAGTCAATCGAGGGGGACAGGTCTCTACGAGCAGTACTTC.

V gene TRBV19 combines with J gene TRBJ2-1; D is uncertain. The CDR3 length is 12 residues. Trimming shortened V by 4 bases and J by 8 bases, and 9 bases separated the two germline ends. CDR1 is LNHDA, CDR2 SQIVND, per germline (reference sequence). This CDR3 reads CASSNLPDEQFF. In DNA, the CDR3 is TGTGCCAGTAGTAATCTACCGGATGAGCAGTTCTTC.

This clone was seen more than once but under ten times. This rearrangement joins TRBV30 to TRBJ1-1; 7 nucleotides agree with TRBD1. The CDR3 covers 14 residues. Germline V CDR1 and CDR2: GTSNPN, SVGIG (reference sequence). The trim removed 6 bases at V and 3 bases at J, leaving 10 bases unmatched. The CDR3 loop is CACTHGTGDTEAFF. The CDR3 DNA sequence: TGTGCCTGCACACATGGAACAGGGGACACTGAAGCTTTCTTT.

This clone was counted only a few times. This chain links TRBV15 with TRBJ2-3; no clear D gene. V shed 0 bases and J shed 1 base, with 14 bases lying between them. Per the germline V gene, CDR1 is LNHNV and CDR2 is YYDKDF (reference sequence). The CDR3 is 17 amino acids. The CDR3, as DNA: TGTGCCACCAGCAGAGAAGGAGTGGCCGTTGGCACAGATACGCAGTATTTT. Protein product: CATSREGVAVGTDTQYF.

The genes are TRBV11-2 and TRBJ2-7; 11 nucleotides align to TRBD1. This CDR3 has 16 amino acids. The junction had 5 bases not matched to a gene; V was cut back by 3 bases and J by 1 base. Germline V gene sequence: CDR1 SGHAT, CDR2 FQNNGV. CDR3 amino acids: CASSLRTGGMSYEQYF. The CDR3 DNA follows: TGTGCCAGCAGCTTGAGGACAGGGGGCATGTCCTACGAGCAGTACTTC.

This chain uses TRBV6-1 with TRBJ2-7; D gene unclear. Trimming took off 0 bases at V and 1 base at J, with 7 bases between the two ends. This CDR3 region has 14 residues. The germline gives CDR1 MNHNS, CDR2 SASEGT. The CDR3 nucleotides read TGTGCCAGCAGTGAAGCGCGTAGTTCCTACGAGCAGTACTTC. Protein: CASSEARSSYEQYF.

The gene calls are TRBV5-1 and TRBJ2-7, with 8 bases lining up with TRBD1. The trim removed 1 base at V and 0 bases at J, leaving 6 bases unmatched. This CDR3 has 16 amino acids. The germline V gene has CDR1 SGHRS and CDR2 YFSETQ. CDR3 loop: CASSLIGTGTSYEQYF. The CDR3 region has the DNA TGCGCCAGCAGCTTGATTGGGACAGGTACCTCCTACGAGCAGTACTTC.

The rearrangement uses TRBV28 and TRBJ1-5; 7 bases line up with TRBD1. V trimming: 3 bases; J trimming: 6 bases; junction bases outside the gene matches: 23. Germline loops: CDR1 MDHEN, CDR2 SYDVKM. The CDR3 loop spans 20 amino acids. The CDR3 is CASSFKSERTFWQGGQPQHF. The CDR3 nucleotides are TGTGCCAGCAGTTTTAAGAGCGAACGGACCTTTTGGCAGGGGGGTCAGCCCCAGCATTTT.

The table lists this clone with a count of one. This chain connects TRBV5-1 to TRBJ1-1; unclear D gene. V shed 4 bases and J shed 0 bases, with 7 bases lying between them. CDR1 SGHRS and CDR2 YFSETQ come from the germline V gene. This CDR3 region has 13 residues. The CDR3, as DNA: TGCGCCAGCAGCCACTCGGTGAACACTGAAGCTTTCTTT. Its protein product is CASSHSVNTEAFF.

This chain joins TRBV11-1 and TRBJ2-7, with a tentative D call TRBD2 (6 bases). CDR1 is SGHAT, CDR2 FQDESV, per germline (reference sequence). The V end was cut by 7 bases, the J end by 1 base, with 11 bases between. The CDR3 is 13 residues long. CDR3 protein: CASTEGTSYEQYF. CDR3 DNA sequence: TGTGCCAGCACGGAGGGCACGTCCTACGAGCAGTACTTC.

V usage is TRBV6-5 and J usage is TRBJ2-2; 9 bases agree with TRBD1. The CDR3 length is 14 residues. CDR1 and CDR2 from the germline V gene are MNHEY and SVGAGI. The junction had 2 bases not matched to a gene; V was cut back by 0 bases and J by 9 bases. The CDR3 DNA reads TGTGCCAGCAGTTACTCTAACAGGGGGCGGGAGCTGTTTTTT. It encodes CASSYSNRGRELFF.

V and J are TRBV30 and TRBJ2-7; TRBD2 might be the D (6 bases). This CDR3 is 14 amino acids long. The germline V and J ends were trimmed by 8 bases and 5 bases, with 22 bases remaining between them. Per the germline V gene, CDR1 is GTSNPN and CDR2 is SVGIG (reference sequence). The CDR3 nucleotides read TGTGCCGGATACCTGGGGGGTTCAAGGGACGAGCAGTACTTC. Translating gives CAGYLGGSRDEQYF. The full variable domain, with the rest looked up from reference TRBV30 and TRBJ2-7, is SQTIHQWPATLVQPVGSPLSLECTVEGTSNPNLYWYRQAAGRGLQLLFYSVGIGQISSEVPQNLSASRPQDRQFILSSKKLLLSDSGFYLCAGYLGGSRDEQYFGPGTRLTVT.

The chain joins TRBV15 to TRBJ1-4, with 7 nucleotides matching TRBD1. The germline CDR1 and CDR2 sequences are LNHNV and YYDKDF (reference sequence). The CDR3 contains 17 residues. The V and J ends lost 0 bases and 8 bases, in that order; junction bases with no gene match: 12. CDR3 amino acids: CATSREGTDRDEEKLFF. The CDR3 DNA sequence: TGTGCCACCAGCAGAGAGGGGACCGACAGGGATGAGGAAAAACTGTTTTTT.

The J gene is TRBJ1-5, the V gene TRBV6-5; 8 bases align to TRBD1. CDR3 length: 13 amino acids. J was trimmed by 6 bases and V by 6 bases; bases with no gene match: 4. From germline, CDR1 is MNHEY and CDR2 SVGAGI. The CDR3 here is CASRTGAGQPQHF. The CDR3 DNA is TGTGCCAGCAGGACAGGGGCGGGTCAGCCCCAGCATTTT.

The CDR3: CASSASDSNYGYTF. The CDR3 DNA is TGTGCCAGCTCCGCCTCCGACAGCAACTATGGCTACACCTTC. This sequence joins TRBV18 and TRBJ1-2; D is perhaps TRBD1 (5 bases). Germline assignment: CDR1 KGHSH and CDR2 LQKENI. This CDR3 contains 14 residues. V dropped 6 bases and J dropped 2 bases, with 13 bases sitting between them.

The rearrangement joins TRBV4-1 to TRBJ2-7, with a tentative D call TRBD2 (6 bases). The CDR3 consists of 15 residues. Deletions cut 2 bases from V and 7 bases from J, with 18 bases between. Germline CDR1 reads MGHRA; CDR2 reads YSYEKL. This CDR3 reads CASSQFSGTSREQYF. In DNA form, the CDR3 reads TGCGCCAGCAGCCAATTCTCCGGGACTTCCAGAGAGCAGTACTTC.

The chain links TRBV29-1 to TRBJ1-4; 8 bases line up with TRBD1. CDR1 and CDR2 (germline): SQVTM, ANQGSEA. Trimming cost V 4 bases and J 8 bases; bases outside gene matches: 3. CDR3 length equals 12 residues. The CDR3 sequence is CSVVDRGEKLFF. The CDR3 bases are TGCAGCGTTGTAGACAGGGGAGAAAAACTGTTTTTT.

V is TRBV14 and J is TRBJ2-2; D ambiguous. Trimming left V 7 bases short and J 8 bases short, with 14 bases between. This CDR3 region has 13 residues. The V gene's germline CDR1 is SGHDN and CDR2 FVKESK. CDR3 residues: CASTANFAGELFF. As DNA, the CDR3 is TGTGCCAGCACCGCCAATTTTGCGGGGGAGCTGTTTTTT. Drawing the rest from reference TRBV14 and TRBJ2-2, the complete variable domain is EAGVTQFPSHSVIEKGQTVTLRCDPISGHDNLYWYRRVMGKEIKFLLHFVKESKQDESGMPNNRFLAERTGGTYSTLKVQPAELEDSGVYFCASTANFAGELFFGEGSRLTVL.

The J gene is TRBJ2-7, the V gene TRBV28; TRBD1 might be the D (5 bases). The V and J ends lost 6 bases and 3 bases respectively, with 12 bases between them. The CDR3 is made up of 13 amino acids. The V gene's germline CDR1 is MDHEN and CDR2 SYDVKM. In DNA form, the CDR3 reads TGTGCCAGCAGCCCCCACCAGGGCTACGAGCAGTACTTC. It is translated as CASSPHQGYEQYF. The variable domain in full, completed from reference TRBV28 and TRBJ2-7, reads DVKVTQSSRYLVKRTGEKVFLECVQDMDHENMFWYRQDPGLGLRLIYFSYDVKMKEKGDIPEGYSVSREKKERFSLILESASTNQTSMYLCASSPHQGYEQYFGPGTRLTVT.

The V call is TRBV28, the J call TRBJ1-4, with D possibly matching TRBD1 (6 bases). Trimming removed 2 bases from V and 8 bases from J, with 15 bases in between. Germline assignment: CDR1 MDHEN and CDR2 SYDVKM. This CDR3 contains 15 residues. The CDR3 region is CASSLRGGWQEKLFF. The CDR3 coding sequence is TGTGCCAGCAGTTTAAGGGGGGGGTGGCAAGAAAAACTGTTTTTT.

CDR3 coding DNA: TGTGCCAGTAGTCACAGCGGGGAGCACTATGGCTACACCTTC. It codes for CASSHSGEHYGYTF. The gene calls are TRBV19 and TRBJ1-2; D unclear. CDR3 size: 14 residues. Trimming removed 5 bases from V and 3 bases from J, with 13 bases in between. The germline CDR1 and CDR2 sequences are LNHDA and SQIVND (reference sequence).

The chain links TRBV5-1 to TRBJ1-1; TRBD1 aligns across 9 bases. V lost 2 bases to trimming and J lost 0 bases; unmatched junction nucleotides: 5. This CDR3 comprises 16 residues. Germline assignment: CDR1 SGHRS and CDR2 YFSETQ. This chain's CDR3 is CASSLNRGLMNTEAFF. The CDR3 DNA sequence: TGCGCCAGCAGCTTAAACAGGGGGCTGATGAACACTGAAGCTTTCTTT.

This chain links TRBV9 with TRBJ2-3; 7 bases map to TRBD2. The CDR3 runs to 18 residues. Germline V lookup: CDR1 SGDLS, CDR2 YYNGEE. V shed 4 bases and J 3 bases; nucleotides not matched to a gene: 17. Here the CDR3 reads CASSTFSTSVRSTDTQYF. Here the CDR3 DNA reads TGTGCCAGCAGCACCTTTTCTACTAGCGTGAGAAGTACAGATACGCAGTATTTT.

The V and J genes are TRBV7-6 and TRBJ2-1, with 10 bases identical to TRBD2. The V gene's germline CDR1 is SGHVS and CDR2 FNYEAQ. The CDR3 runs to 17 residues. V shed 1 base and J 0 bases; nucleotides not matched to a gene: 3. The CDR3 spells CASSLGASGSSYNEQFF. CDR3 sequence (DNA): TGTGCCAGCAGCTTAGGGGCTAGCGGGAGCTCCTACAATGAGCAGTTCTTC.

This chain uses TRBV7-2 with TRBJ2-7, with D unresolved. V lost 1 base and J lost 0, with 10 bases in between. Germline V gene data show CDR1 as SGHTA and CDR2 as FQGNSA. The CDR3 has 15 amino acids. The CDR3 nucleotides read TGTGCCAGCAGCTTAGATGGCGGAAGCTCCTACGAGCAGTACTTC. Its protein product is CASSLDGGSSYEQYF. The entire variable domain, with the rest obtained from reference TRBV7-2 and TRBJ2-7, is as follows: GAGVSQSPSNKVTEKGKDVELRCDPISGHTALYWYRQSLGQGLEFLIYFQGNSAPDKSGLPSDRFSAERTGGSVSTLTIQRTQQEDSAVYLCASSLDGGSSYEQYFGPGTRLTVT.